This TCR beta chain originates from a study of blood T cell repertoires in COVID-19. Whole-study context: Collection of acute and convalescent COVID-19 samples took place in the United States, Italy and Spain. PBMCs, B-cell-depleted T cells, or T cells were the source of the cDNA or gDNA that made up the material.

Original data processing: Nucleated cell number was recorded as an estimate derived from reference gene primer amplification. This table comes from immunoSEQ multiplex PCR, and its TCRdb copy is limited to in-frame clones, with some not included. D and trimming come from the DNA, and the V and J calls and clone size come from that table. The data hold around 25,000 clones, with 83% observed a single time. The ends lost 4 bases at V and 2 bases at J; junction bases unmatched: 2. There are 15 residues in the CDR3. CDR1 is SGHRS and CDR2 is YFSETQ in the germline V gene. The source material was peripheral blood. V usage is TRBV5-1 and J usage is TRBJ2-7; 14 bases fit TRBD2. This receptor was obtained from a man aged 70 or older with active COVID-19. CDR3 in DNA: TGCGCCAGCAGCCTGGGACTAGCGGGAGCCTACGAGCAGTACTTC. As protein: CASSLGLAGAYEQYF.